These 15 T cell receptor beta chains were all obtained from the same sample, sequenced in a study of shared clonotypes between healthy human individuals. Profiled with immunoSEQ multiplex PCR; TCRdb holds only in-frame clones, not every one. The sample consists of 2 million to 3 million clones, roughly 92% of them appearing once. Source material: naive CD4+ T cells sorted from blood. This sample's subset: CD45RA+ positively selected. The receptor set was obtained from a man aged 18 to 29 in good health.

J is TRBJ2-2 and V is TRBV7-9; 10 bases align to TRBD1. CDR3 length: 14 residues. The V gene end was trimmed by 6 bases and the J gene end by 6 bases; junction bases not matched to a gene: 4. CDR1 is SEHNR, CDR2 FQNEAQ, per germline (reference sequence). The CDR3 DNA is TGTGCCAGCAGGCGACAGGGGGCGGCCGGGGAGCTGTTTTTT. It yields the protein CASRRQGAAGELFF.

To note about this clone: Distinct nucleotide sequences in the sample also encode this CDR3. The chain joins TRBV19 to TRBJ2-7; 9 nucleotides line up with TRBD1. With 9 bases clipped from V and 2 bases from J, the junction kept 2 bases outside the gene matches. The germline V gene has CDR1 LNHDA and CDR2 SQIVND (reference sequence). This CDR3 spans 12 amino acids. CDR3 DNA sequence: TGTGCCAGCGGACAGGGGACCTACGAGCAGTACTTC. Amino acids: CASGQGTYEQYF.

The CDR3, as DNA: TGCGCCAGCAGCTTGGAGGGGACAGGGGTTGTGAATGAGCAGTTCTTC. Translation gives CASSLEGTGVVNEQFF. The rearrangement links TRBV5-1 to TRBJ2-1; 10 positions agree with TRBD1. The germline V gene encodes CDR1 SGHRS and CDR2 YFSETQ. This CDR3 has 16 residues. The V and J ends lost 0 bases and 7 bases, in that order; junction bases with no gene match: 7.

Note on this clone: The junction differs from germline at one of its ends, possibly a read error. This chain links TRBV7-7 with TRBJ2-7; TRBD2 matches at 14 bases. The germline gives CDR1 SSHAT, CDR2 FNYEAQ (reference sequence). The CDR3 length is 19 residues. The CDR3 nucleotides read TGTGCTAGCAGCTTAGGCCTTGGGACTAGCGGGAGATTAACCTACGAGCAGTACTTC. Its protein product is CASSLGLGTSGRLTYEQYF.

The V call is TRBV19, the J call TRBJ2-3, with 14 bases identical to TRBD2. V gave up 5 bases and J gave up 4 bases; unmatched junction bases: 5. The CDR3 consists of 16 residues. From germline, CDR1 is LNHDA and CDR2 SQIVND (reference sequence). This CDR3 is CASSRRLAGGPDTQYF. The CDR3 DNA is TGTGCCAGTAGTCGCCGACTAGCGGGGGGGCCAGATACGCAGTATTTT.

CDR3 loop: CASTQSGGQSIQYF. Here the CDR3 DNA reads TGTGCCAGCACCCAAAGTGGGGGGCAAAGCATTCAGTACTTC. The chain employs TRBV6-5 and TRBJ2-4, with D perhaps being TRBD1 or TRBD2 (6 bases each). Per the germline V gene, CDR1 is MNHEY and CDR2 is SVGAGI. The germline V and J ends were trimmed by 7 bases and 9 bases, with 19 bases remaining between them. The CDR3 contains 14 residues.

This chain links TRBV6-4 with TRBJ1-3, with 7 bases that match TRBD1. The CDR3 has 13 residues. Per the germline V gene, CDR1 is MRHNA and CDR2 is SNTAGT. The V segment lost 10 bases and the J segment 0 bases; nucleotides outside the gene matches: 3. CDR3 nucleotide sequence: TGTGCCAACGACAGGGCCTCTGGAAACACCATATATTTT. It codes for CANDRASGNTIYF.

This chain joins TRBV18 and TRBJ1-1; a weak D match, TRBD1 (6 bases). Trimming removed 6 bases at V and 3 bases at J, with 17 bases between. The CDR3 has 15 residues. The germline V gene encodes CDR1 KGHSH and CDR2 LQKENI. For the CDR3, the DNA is TGTGCCAGCTCTCCCGGACAGAGGCGGGACACTGAAGCTTTCTTT. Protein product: CASSPGQRRDTEAFF.

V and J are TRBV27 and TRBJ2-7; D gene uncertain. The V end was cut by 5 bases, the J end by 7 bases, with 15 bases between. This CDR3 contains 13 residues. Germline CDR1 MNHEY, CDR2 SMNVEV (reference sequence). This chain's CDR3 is CASSRRTLGEQYF. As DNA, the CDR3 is TGTGCCAGCAGTCGACGGACCCTTGGGGAGCAGTACTTC.

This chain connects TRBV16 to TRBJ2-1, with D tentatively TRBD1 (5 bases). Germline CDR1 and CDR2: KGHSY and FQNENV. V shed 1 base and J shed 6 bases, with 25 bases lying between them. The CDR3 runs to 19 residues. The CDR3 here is CASSQLLAFSDMSGNEQFF. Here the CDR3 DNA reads TGTGCCAGCAGCCAATTGCTGGCCTTCTCGGACATGTCCGGCAATGAGCAGTTCTTC.

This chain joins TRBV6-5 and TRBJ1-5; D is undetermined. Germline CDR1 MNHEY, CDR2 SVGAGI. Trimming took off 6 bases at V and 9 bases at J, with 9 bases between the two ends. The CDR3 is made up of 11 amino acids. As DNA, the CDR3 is TGTGCCAGCAGCCTGGCCAGGCCCCAGCATTTT. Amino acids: CASSLARPQHF.

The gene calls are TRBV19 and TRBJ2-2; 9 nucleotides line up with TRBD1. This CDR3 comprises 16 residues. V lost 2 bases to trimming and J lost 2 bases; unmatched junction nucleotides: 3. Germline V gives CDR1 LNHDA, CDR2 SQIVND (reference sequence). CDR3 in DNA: TGTGCCAGTAGTATAAGGACAGGGGCTAACACCGGGGAGCTGTTTTTT. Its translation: CASSIRTGANTGELFF.

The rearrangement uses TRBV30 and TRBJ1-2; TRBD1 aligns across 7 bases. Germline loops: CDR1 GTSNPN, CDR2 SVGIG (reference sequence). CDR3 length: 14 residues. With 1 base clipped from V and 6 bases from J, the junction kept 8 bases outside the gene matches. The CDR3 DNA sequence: TGTGCCTGGAGTGACTTCGGGACAGAAGATGGCTACACCTTC. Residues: CAWSDFGTEDGYTF.

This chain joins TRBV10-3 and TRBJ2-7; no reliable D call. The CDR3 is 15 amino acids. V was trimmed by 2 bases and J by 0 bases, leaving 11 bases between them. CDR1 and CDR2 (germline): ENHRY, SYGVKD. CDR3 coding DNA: TGTGCCATCAGTGAGCGTGGGATGAGCTCCTACGAGCAGTACTTC. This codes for CAISERGMSSYEQYF.

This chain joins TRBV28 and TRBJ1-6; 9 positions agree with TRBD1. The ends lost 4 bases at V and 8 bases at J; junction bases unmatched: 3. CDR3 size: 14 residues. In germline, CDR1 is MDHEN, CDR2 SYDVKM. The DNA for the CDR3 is TGTGCCAGCAGTTGGACAGGGGCTTATTCACCCCTCCACTTT. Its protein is CASSWTGAYSPLHF.